This passage covers 32 T cell receptor beta chains from one sample sequenced in a study of T cell responses to AZD1222 COVID-19 vaccine. Method: immunoSEQ multiplex PCR; TCRdb's copy keeps in-frame clones and lacks some. The data hold 150,000 to 200,000 clones, with 85% to 95% observed a single time. The source material was peripheral blood, sampled on day 0 of AZD1222 vaccination. These receptors came from an adult in good health.

Many counts were recorded for this clone. This chain joins TRBV6-1 and TRBJ2-2, with D possibly being TRBD2 (6 bases). In germline, CDR1 is MNHNS, CDR2 SASEGT. Trimming shortened V by 2 bases and J by 5 bases, and 12 bases separated the two germline ends. This CDR3 spans 15 amino acids. CDR3 region: CASSEYFGGTGELFF. The CDR3 nucleotides are TGTGCCAGCAGTGAATATTTCGGAGGGACCGGGGAGCTGTTTTTT.

This clone appeared once. The chain couples TRBV10-3 to TRBJ1-3; a weak D match, TRBD1 (6 bases). The CDR3 is 17 residues long. The germline V gene encodes CDR1 ENHRY and CDR2 SYGVKD. The V gene lost 5 bases and the J gene lost 5 bases, with 22 bases spanning the gap. CDR3 sequence (DNA): TGTGCCATCAGTACCCCTACAGGGAGGTCAGCCAGAAACACCATATATTTT. This codes for CAISTPTGRSARNTIYF.

This chain links TRBV19 with TRBJ2-1; TRBD1 is a possible D gene (5 bases). The CDR3 spans 13 residues. The germline V gene has CDR1 LNHDA and CDR2 SQIVND (reference sequence). V lost 6 bases and J lost 6, with 12 bases in between. Here the CDR3 reads CASRWGRINEQFF. CDR3 sequence (DNA): TGTGCCAGTAGATGGGGCAGGATCAATGAGCAGTTCTTC.

This rearrangement joins TRBV5-1 to TRBJ1-1; D possibly corresponds to TRBD1 (6 bases). Per the germline V gene, CDR1 is SGHRS and CDR2 is YFSETQ. The CDR3 totals 15 residues. The ends were cut back, 1 base at V and 1 base at J, with 11 bases in the middle. The CDR3 protein is CASSLKQGWNTEAFF. For the CDR3, the DNA is TGCGCCAGCAGCTTGAAGCAGGGGTGGAACACTGAAGCTTTCTTT.

The genes are TRBV7-2 and TRBJ2-7; 8 nucleotides line up with TRBD1. The CDR3 is 14 residues long. The germline CDR1 and CDR2 sequences are SGHTA and FQGNSA. Trimming at V came to 5 bases and at J to 6 bases, leaving 9 bases not matched to a gene. The CDR3 DNA follows: TGTGCCAGCAGCATATCCAGGGGGCCGTTCGAGCAGTACTTC. Its protein is CASSISRGPFEQYF.

This clone was observed once. This chain connects TRBV5-1 to TRBJ2-2, with no clear D. The CDR3 is 14 residues long. V lost 5 bases to trimming and J lost 2 bases, with 10 bases between them. The germline V gene has CDR1 SGHRS and CDR2 YFSETQ. The CDR3 bases are TGCGCCAGCAGTGGGGTCCTCAACACCGGGGAGCTGTTTTTT. Protein product: CASSGVLNTGELFF.

The chain employs TRBV4-1 and TRBJ1-3; D remains unclear. Deletions cut 0 bases from V and 2 bases from J, with 11 bases between. CDR3 size: 16 residues. Germline V gene sequence: CDR1 MGHRA, CDR2 YSYEKL. The CDR3 loop is CASSQDWSGPGNTIYF. CDR3 DNA sequence: TGCGCCAGCAGCCAAGATTGGTCCGGACCTGGAAACACCATATATTTT.

The chain couples TRBV18 to TRBJ1-1; TRBD1 is a possible D gene (6 bases). This CDR3 is 14 amino acids long. V was pared by 1 base and J by 8 bases, with 14 bases between. Per germline, CDR1 KGHSH and CDR2 LQKENI. The CDR3 sequence: CASSPRDKGNEAFF. The CDR3 DNA reads TGTGCCAGCTCACCACGGGACAAGGGTAACGAAGCTTTCTTT. The whole variable domain, remainder taken from reference TRBV18 and TRBJ1-1, is NAGVMQNPRHLVRRRGQEARLRCSPMKGHSHVYWYRQLPEEGLKFMVYLQKENIIDESGMPKERFSAEFPKEGPSILRIQQVVRGDSAAYFCASSPRDKGNEAFFGQGTRLTVV.

The rearrangement joins TRBV7-2 to TRBJ1-2; D is possibly TRBD1 (6 bases). Germline values: CDR1 SGHTA, CDR2 FQGNSA. Trimming cost V 1 base and J 3 bases, with 12 bases left between them. The CDR3 runs to 15 residues. The CDR3 protein is CASSLDEGDYYGYTF. The CDR3 bases are TGTGCCAGCAGCTTAGACGAGGGGGACTACTATGGCTACACCTTC. The full variable domain, its missing parts supplied by reference TRBV7-2 and TRBJ1-2, is GAGVSQSPSNKVTEKGKDVELRCDPISGHTALYWYRQSLGQGLEFLIYFQGNSAPDKSGLPSDRFSAERTGGSVSTLTIQRTQQEDSAVYLCASSLDEGDYYGYTFGSGTRLTVV.

The gene calls are TRBV30 and TRBJ2-1; 10 bases fit TRBD1. The length of the CDR3 is 15 residues. V was pared by 0 bases and J by 9 bases, with 8 bases of the junction left unmatched. The V gene's germline CDR1 is GTSNPN and CDR2 SVGIG (reference sequence). CDR3 in amino acids: CAWSVVDRGLSEQFF. In DNA form, the CDR3 reads TGTGCCTGGAGTGTAGTGGACAGGGGGTTAAGTGAGCAGTTCTTC.

This clone was recorded once. The genes are TRBV2 and TRBJ1-4, with a weak D call TRBD1 (6 bases). V lost 6 bases and J 8 bases, leaving 19 bases between the germline ends. CDR3 length: 15 amino acids. Germline assignment: CDR1 SNHLY and CDR2 FYNNEI. The CDR3 sequence is CASRTFDRSGEKLFF. The CDR3 nucleotides read TGTGCCAGCAGAACCTTCGACAGGTCGGGGGAAAAACTGTTTTTT.

The count of this clone is one. CDR3 amino acids: CAISESMTGGEQYF. The CDR3 nucleotides read TGTGCCATCAGTGAGTCTATGACAGGGGGCGAGCAGTACTTC. The chain is built from TRBV10-3 and TRBJ2-7; 9 bases line up with TRBD1. CDR3 length: 14 amino acids. V gave up 0 bases and J gave up 6 bases; unmatched junction bases: 3. CDR1 is ENHRY, CDR2 SYGVKD, per germline.

This sequence joins TRBV18 and TRBJ2-5; 11 bases agree with TRBD2. Germline V CDR1 and CDR2: KGHSH, LQKENI. The CDR3 is 15 residues long. With V trimmed by 6 bases and J by 1 base, 4 bases remained unmatched. CDR3 coding DNA: TGTGCCAGCTCCCGACTAGCGGGGACCCAAGAGACCCAGTACTTC. It translates to CASSRLAGTQETQYF.

This rearrangement joins TRBV4-1 to TRBJ2-6; 8 nucleotides line up with TRBD1. The CDR3 runs to 18 residues. V gave up 0 bases and J gave up 4 bases; unmatched junction bases: 8. CDR1 MGHRA and CDR2 YSYEKL come from the germline V gene. For the CDR3, the DNA is TGCGCCAGCAGCCAAGAAGCAGGGGGCGCGTTCGGGGCCAACGTCCTGACTTTC. Translated: CASSQEAGGAFGANVLTF.

The rearrangement joins TRBV6-5 to TRBJ1-1; D is uncertain. Germline-derived CDR1 and CDR2 are MNHEY and SVGAGI. V shed 7 bases and J shed 1 base, with 7 bases lying between them. The CDR3 totals 12 residues. The CDR3 nucleotides read TGTGCCAGCAACAGAGGGAACACTGAAGCTTTCTTT. This sequence encodes CASNRGNTEAFF.

The chain links TRBV9 to TRBJ2-7; the match to TRBD1 covers 9 bases. Germline lookup yields CDR1 SGDLS and CDR2 YYNGEE. V was clipped by 0 bases and J by 3 bases; unmatched bases: 16. The CDR3 has 19 residues. CDR3 DNA: TGTGCCAGCAGCGTAGGGAGGGGACAGGGCCCCCTCACCGACTACGAGCAGTACTTC. Its protein is CASSVGRGQGPLTDYEQYF.

V usage is TRBV11-2 and J usage is TRBJ1-4; perhaps TRBD1 as D (6 bases). Per the germline V gene, CDR1 is SGHAT and CDR2 is FQNNGV. The CDR3 totals 14 residues. The V gene lost 6 bases and the J gene lost 6 bases, with 14 bases spanning the gap. CDR3 sequence (DNA): TGTGCCAGCAGTCTCGGGGGGCAGGATGAAAAACTGTTTTTT. Translation gives CASSLGGQDEKLFF.

The chain is built from TRBV5-1 and TRBJ2-6; the D is unclear. V lost 3 bases and J 0 bases, leaving 7 bases between the germline ends. Looked up from germline, CDR1 is SGHRS and CDR2 is YFSETQ. This CDR3 is built from 15 residues. The CDR3, as DNA: TGCGCCAGCAGCTCTTTGACCTCTGGGGCCAACGTCCTGACTTTC. It is translated as CASSSLTSGANVLTF.

This rearrangement joins TRBV5-1 to TRBJ2-5; 8 nucleotides match TRBD2. The CDR3 length is 14 residues. Germline V lookup: CDR1 SGHRS, CDR2 YFSETQ. V shed 2 bases and J 5 bases; nucleotides not matched to a gene: 5. The chain's CDR3 is CASSLFGGAETQYF. CDR3 nucleotide sequence: TGCGCCAGCAGCTTATTCGGGGGGGCTGAGACCCAGTACTTC.

This sequence joins TRBV10-2 and TRBJ2-7; the match to TRBD1 covers 9 bases. The J segment lost 6 bases and the V segment lost 8 bases, leaving 5 bases of the junction unmatched. This CDR3 spans 12 amino acids. Germline values: CDR1 WSHSY, CDR2 SAAADI. For the CDR3, the DNA is TGCGCCAGCGGTGGACAGGGGCTCGAGCAGTACTTC. This encodes CASGGQGLEQYF.

This clone appeared once. This sequence joins TRBV5-1 and TRBJ2-1, with D perhaps matching TRBD1 (6 bases). This CDR3 comprises 16 residues. Germline CDR1 and CDR2: SGHRS and YFSETQ. Deletions cut 3 bases from V and 4 bases from J, with 17 bases between. The CDR3 DNA sequence: TGCGCCAGCAGCTACTTCAGGGGCGAGAGGTACAATGAGCAGTTCTTC. Translating it yields CASSYFRGERYNEQFF.

The chain joins TRBV18 to TRBJ1-5; weak D call: TRBD1 (5 bases). The germline V and J ends were trimmed by 6 bases and 4 bases, with 7 bases remaining between them. CDR1 and CDR2 from the germline V gene are KGHSH and LQKENI. CDR3 length: 12 residues. The CDR3 bases are TGTGCCAGCTCCAGGGTGAATCAGCCCCAGCATTTT. Protein sequence: CASSRVNQPQHF.

The V and J genes are TRBV5-1 and TRBJ1-1; 9 bases are a match to TRBD1. The junction had 4 bases not matched to a gene; V was cut back by 3 bases and J by 1 base. CDR1 and CDR2 (germline): SGHRS, YFSETQ. There are 15 residues in the CDR3. CDR3 sequence: CASSSTGGGNTEAFF. The CDR3 coding sequence is TGCGCCAGCAGCTCTACAGGGGGCGGGAACACTGAAGCTTTCTTT. The whole variable domain, filled in from reference TRBV5-1 and TRBJ1-1, reads KAGVTQTPRYLIKTRGQQVTLSCSPISGHRSVSWYQQTPGQGLQFLFEYFSETQRNKGNFPGRFSGRQFSNSRSEMNVSTLELGDSALYLCASSSTGGGNTEAFFGQGTRLTVV.

The chain couples TRBV27 to TRBJ1-2; 7 nucleotides agree with TRBD1. V was pared by 6 bases and J by 1 base, with 5 bases of the junction left unmatched. The length of the CDR3 is 14 residues. Germline V gene sequence: CDR1 MNHEY, CDR2 SMNVEV (reference sequence). CDR3 region: CASRKTGLNYGYTF. The DNA for the CDR3 is TGTGCCAGCAGAAAGACAGGGCTTAACTATGGCTACACCTTC.

The CDR3 region is CASSLEIRGDRDWDTQYF. The CDR3 region has the DNA TGTGCCAGCAGCTTAGAAATCCGGGGGGACAGGGACTGGGATACGCAGTATTTT. J is TRBJ2-3 and V is TRBV7-6; 9 positions match TRBD1. The CDR3 extends over 18 amino acids. The ends lost 1 base at V and 6 bases at J; junction bases unmatched: 14. Germline V gene lookup returns CDR1 SGHVS and CDR2 FNYEAQ. Full variable domain (remainder filled in from reference TRBV7-6 and TRBJ2-3): GAGVSQSPRYKVTKRGQDVALRCDPISGHVSLYWYRQALGQGPEFLTYFNYEAQQDKSGLPNDRFSAERPEGSISTLTIQRTEQRDSAMYRCASSLEIRGDRDWDTQYFGPGTRLTVL.

The V and J genes are TRBV6-4 and TRBJ1-5; D unclear. Per the germline V gene, CDR1 is MRHNA and CDR2 is SNTAGT. V lost 7 bases and J lost 4, with 26 bases in between. The CDR3 extends over 18 amino acids. For the CDR3, the DNA is TGTGCCAGCAAAGGTTGGCCGTGTAGCCGGGTTAAAAATCAGCCCCAGCATTTT. Translation: CASKGWPCSRVKNQPQHF.

This chain connects TRBV5-8 to TRBJ1-1, with 11 bases identical to TRBD1. This CDR3 comprises 17 residues. V shed 4 bases and J 2 bases; nucleotides not matched to a gene: 10. From germline, CDR1 is SGHTS and CDR2 YDEGEE. The CDR3 sequence is CASSPVGQGVLNTEAFF. CDR3 coding DNA: TGTGCCAGCAGCCCCGTGGGACAGGGGGTTTTAAACACTGAAGCTTTCTTT. Filled out from reference TRBV5-8 and TRBJ1-1, the complete variable domain reads EAGVTQSPTHLIKTRGQQATLRCSPISGHTSVYWYQQALGLGLQFLLWYDEGEERNRGNFPPRFSGRQFPNYSSELNVNALELEDSALYLCASSPVGQGVLNTEAFFGQGTRLTVV.

The chain has TRBV5-1 and TRBJ1-1; D might be TRBD1 (5 bases). The ends were cut back, 3 bases at V and 1 base at J, with 16 bases in the middle. CDR3 size: 16 residues. CDR1 and CDR2 from the germline V gene are SGHRS and YFSETQ. CDR3 region: CASSSNRQVPNTEAFF. CDR3 nucleotides: TGCGCCAGCAGCTCCAACAGGCAGGTACCGAACACTGAAGCTTTCTTT.

The chain links TRBV11-2 to TRBJ2-7, with D uncertain. Germline V lookup: CDR1 SGHAT, CDR2 FQNNGV. V lost 0 bases and J 2 bases, leaving 5 bases between the germline ends. This CDR3 is built from 13 residues. The DNA for the CDR3 is TGTGCCAGCAGCTTAGACAGAACCTACGAGCAGTACTTC. This sequence encodes CASSLDRTYEQYF.

The V call is TRBV9, the J call TRBJ2-1, with 8 bases identical to TRBD1. CDR1 is SGDLS and CDR2 is YYNGEE in the germline V gene. Losses at the gene ends were 3 bases for V and 5 bases for J; bases not matched to a gene: 10. This CDR3 region has 16 residues. The CDR3 DNA reads as TGTGCCAGCAGCGGCCCGTCCGGGACAGGTAACAATGAGCAGTTCTTC. Encoded protein: CASSGPSGTGNNEQFF.

V and J are TRBV6-2 or TRBV6-3 and TRBJ1-5; D may be TRBD1 (6 bases). The germline V and J ends were trimmed by 5 bases and 4 bases, with 18 bases remaining between them. This CDR3 is built from 16 residues. CDR1 MNHEY and CDR2 SVGEGT come from the germline V gene. For the CDR3, the DNA is TGTGCCAGCAGTCTTCACAGGGAAGCCCCTAATCAGCCCCAGCATTTT. Protein: CASSLHREAPNQPQHF.

J is TRBJ1-1 and V is TRBV27; D unresolved. V lost 8 bases and J lost 5, with 9 bases in between. Per germline, CDR1 MNHEY and CDR2 SMNVEV (reference sequence). The CDR3 is made up of 11 amino acids. The CDR3 region has the DNA TGTGCCAGCGTGCTGGGGACTGAAGCTTTCTTT. As protein: CASVLGTEAFF.